This T cell receptor (beta chain) was found in a study of blood T cell repertoires in COVID-19. Background on the study: Acute and convalescent COVID-19 samples came from the United States, Italy and Spain. In each case, the material was cDNA or gDNA derived from T cells, B-cell-depleted T cells, or PBMCs.

Assay: immunoSEQ multiplex PCR; the TCRdb copy retains only in-frame clones and omits some. The sample contains more than 250,000 clones, approximately 88% of which appear only once. The germline V gene encodes CDR1 MNHEY and CDR2 SMNVEV (reference sequence). V was shortened by 9 bases and J by 6 bases, with 20 bases between the two germline ends. This CDR3 spans 15 amino acids. V usage is TRBV27 and J usage is TRBJ1-4, with D perhaps TRBD1 (5 bases). Sequenced sample: peripheral blood. The TCR sequence derives from a man between 18 and 35 years old who had recovered from COVID-19. The CDR3 nucleotides read TGTGCCAGTAAACCTCGGCAGGGTTCGTATGAAAAACTGTTTTTT. Its protein is CASKPRQGSYEKLFF.